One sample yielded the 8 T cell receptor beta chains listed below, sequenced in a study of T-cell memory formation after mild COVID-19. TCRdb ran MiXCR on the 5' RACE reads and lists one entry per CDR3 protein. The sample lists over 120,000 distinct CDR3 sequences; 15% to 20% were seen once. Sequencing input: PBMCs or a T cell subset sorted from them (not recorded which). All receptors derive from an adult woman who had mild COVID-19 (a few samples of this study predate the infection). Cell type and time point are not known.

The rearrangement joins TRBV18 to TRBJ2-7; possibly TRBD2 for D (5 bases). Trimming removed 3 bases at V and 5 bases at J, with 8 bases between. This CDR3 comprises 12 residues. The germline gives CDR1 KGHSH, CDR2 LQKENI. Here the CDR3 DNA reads TGTGCCAGCTCACCCTCCGGGAACGAGCAGTACTTC. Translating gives CASSPSGNEQYF.

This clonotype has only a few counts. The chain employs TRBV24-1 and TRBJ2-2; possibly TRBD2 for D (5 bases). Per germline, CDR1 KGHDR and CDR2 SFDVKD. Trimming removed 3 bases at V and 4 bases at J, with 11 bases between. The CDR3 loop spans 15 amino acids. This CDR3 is CATSDPGRGTGELFF. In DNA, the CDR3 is TGTGCCACCAGTGATCCCGGACGGGGCACCGGGGAGCTGTTTTTT.

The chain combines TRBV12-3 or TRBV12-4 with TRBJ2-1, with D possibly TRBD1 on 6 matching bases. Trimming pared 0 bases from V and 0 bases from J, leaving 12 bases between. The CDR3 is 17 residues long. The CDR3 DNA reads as TGTGCCAGCAGTTTAGCCCTAGGGACACTCTCCTACAATGAGCAGTTCTTC. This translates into CASSLALGTLSYNEQFF.

CDR3 coding DNA: TGCAGCGGGGGAGGCGGTAGGACAGATACGCAGTATTTT. Amino acids: CSGGGGRTDTQYF. The V call is TRBV29-1, the J call TRBJ2-3, with D possibly matching TRBD2 (6 bases). Germline CDR1 and CDR2: SQVTM and ANQGSEA. V was shortened by 7 bases and J by 3 bases, with 14 bases between the two germline ends. This CDR3 region has 13 residues.

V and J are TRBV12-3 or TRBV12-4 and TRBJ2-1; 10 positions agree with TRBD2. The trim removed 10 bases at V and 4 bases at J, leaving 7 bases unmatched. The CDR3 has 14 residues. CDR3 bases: TGTGCCACAGGGACTAGCGCCAATTACAATGAGCAGTTCTTC. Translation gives CATGTSANYNEQFF.

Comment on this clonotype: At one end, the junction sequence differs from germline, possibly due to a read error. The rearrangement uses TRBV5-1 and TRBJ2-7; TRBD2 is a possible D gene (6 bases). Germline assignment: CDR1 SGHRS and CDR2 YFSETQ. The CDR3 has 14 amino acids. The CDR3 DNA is TGCTCCAGCAGCTTATCGGGAGTTACTTACGAGCAGTACTTC. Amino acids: CSSSLSGVTYEQYF.

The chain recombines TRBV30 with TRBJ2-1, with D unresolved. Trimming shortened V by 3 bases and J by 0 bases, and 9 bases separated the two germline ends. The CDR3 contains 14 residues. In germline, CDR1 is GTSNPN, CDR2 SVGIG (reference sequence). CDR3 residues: CAWSGDNSYNEQFF. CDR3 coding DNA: TGTGCCTGGAGCGGTGACAACTCCTACAATGAGCAGTTCTTC.

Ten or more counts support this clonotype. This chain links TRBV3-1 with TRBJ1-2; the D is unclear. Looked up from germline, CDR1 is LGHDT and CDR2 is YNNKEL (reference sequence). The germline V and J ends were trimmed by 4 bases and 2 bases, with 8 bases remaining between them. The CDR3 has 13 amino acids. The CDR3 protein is CASSPSINYGYTF. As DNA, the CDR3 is TGTGCCAGCAGCCCGAGTATCAACTATGGCTACACCTTC.